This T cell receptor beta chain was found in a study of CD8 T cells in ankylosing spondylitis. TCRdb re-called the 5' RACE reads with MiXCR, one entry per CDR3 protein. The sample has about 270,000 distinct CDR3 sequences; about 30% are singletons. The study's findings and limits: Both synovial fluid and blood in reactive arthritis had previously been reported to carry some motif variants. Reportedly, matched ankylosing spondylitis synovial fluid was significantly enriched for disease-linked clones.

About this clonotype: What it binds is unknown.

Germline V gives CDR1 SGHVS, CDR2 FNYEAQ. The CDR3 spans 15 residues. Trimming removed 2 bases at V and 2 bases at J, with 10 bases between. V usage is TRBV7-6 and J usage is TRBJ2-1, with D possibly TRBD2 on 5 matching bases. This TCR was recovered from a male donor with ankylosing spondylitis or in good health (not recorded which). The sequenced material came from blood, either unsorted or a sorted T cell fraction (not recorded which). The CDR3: CASSLKLDPYNEQFF. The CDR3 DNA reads TGTGCCAGCAGCTTAAAACTAGATCCCTACAATGAGCAGTTCTTC.